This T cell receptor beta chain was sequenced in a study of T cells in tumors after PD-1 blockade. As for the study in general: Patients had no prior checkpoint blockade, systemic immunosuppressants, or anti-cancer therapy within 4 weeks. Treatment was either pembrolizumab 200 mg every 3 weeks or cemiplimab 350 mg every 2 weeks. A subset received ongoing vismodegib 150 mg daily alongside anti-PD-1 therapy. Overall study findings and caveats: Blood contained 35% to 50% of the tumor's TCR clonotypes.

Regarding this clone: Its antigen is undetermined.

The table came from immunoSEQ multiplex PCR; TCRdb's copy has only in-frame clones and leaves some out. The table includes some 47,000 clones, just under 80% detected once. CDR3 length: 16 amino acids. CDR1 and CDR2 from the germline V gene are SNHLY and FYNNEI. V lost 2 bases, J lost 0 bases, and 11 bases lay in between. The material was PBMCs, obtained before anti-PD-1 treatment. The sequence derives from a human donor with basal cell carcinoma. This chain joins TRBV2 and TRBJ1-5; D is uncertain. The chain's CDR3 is CASSEYGHFSNQPQHF. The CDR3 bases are TGTGCCAGCAGTGAATATGGGCACTTTAGCAATCAGCCCCAGCATTTT. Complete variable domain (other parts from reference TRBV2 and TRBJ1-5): EPEVTQTPSHQVTQMGQEVILRCVPISNHLYFYWYRQILGQKVEFLVSFYNNEISEKSEIFDDQFSVERPDGSNFTLKIRSTKLEDSAMYFCASSEYGHFSNQPQHFGDGTRLSIL.